This T cell receptor (beta chain) was identified in a study of vaccination effects on CD4 cells after COVID-19. Study context: Following the second dose by a median of 72 days, the post-vaccine samples were obtained. General observations from the study: Long after vaccination, the clones induced by infection and by vaccine shrank markedly in size. Few convalescent patients, and no early post-infection timepoints, were available to the study.

As regards this clone: Its antigen remains unidentified.

Isolating CD4+ T cells followed more than 9 days of culture. Participants received two doses of either the BNT162b2 or mRNA-1273 vaccine. The length of the CDR3 is 15 residues. V shed 4 bases and J 2 bases; nucleotides not matched to a gene: 8. Germline V lookup: CDR1 SGHRS, CDR2 YFSETQ. TCRdb's table, derived via immunoSEQ multiplex PCR, lists solely in-frame clones and lacks some. The sample carries around 40,000 clones, 72% recorded once. The clonotype comes from a human donor who received a COVID-19 vaccine. Sequences were derived from CD4+ T cells from PBMCs cultured without peptide, sampled after COVID-19 vaccination. The chain links TRBV5-1 to TRBJ2-7; 8 bases align to TRBD2. CDR3 DNA sequence: TGCGCCAGCAGCCCCTTAGCGGGACCTACCTACGAGCAGTACTTC. As protein: CASSPLAGPTYEQYF.